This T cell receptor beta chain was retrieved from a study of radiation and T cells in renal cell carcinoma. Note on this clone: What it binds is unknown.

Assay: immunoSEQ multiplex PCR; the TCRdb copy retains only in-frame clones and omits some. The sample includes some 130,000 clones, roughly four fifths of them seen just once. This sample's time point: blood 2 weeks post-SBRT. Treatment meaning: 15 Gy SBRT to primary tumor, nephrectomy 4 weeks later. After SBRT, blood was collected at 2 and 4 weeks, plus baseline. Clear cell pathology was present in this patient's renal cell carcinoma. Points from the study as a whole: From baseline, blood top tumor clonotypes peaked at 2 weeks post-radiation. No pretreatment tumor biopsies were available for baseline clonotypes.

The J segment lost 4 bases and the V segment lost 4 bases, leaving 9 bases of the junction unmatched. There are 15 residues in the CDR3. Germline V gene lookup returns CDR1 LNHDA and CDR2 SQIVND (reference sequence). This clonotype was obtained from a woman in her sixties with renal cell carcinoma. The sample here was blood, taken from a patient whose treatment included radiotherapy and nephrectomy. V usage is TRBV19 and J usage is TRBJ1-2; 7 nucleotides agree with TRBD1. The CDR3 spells CASSTGGARGYGYTF. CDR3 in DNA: TGTGCCAGTAGTACAGGGGGGGCGCGAGGCTATGGCTACACCTTC.